These T cell receptor beta chains were read from a single sample in a study of blood T cell repertoires in COVID-19. Repertoires were generated with immunoSEQ multiplex PCR, while TCRdb's copy carries only in-frame clones and drops some. Here the sample spans around 240,000 clones, approximately 85% being singletons. Sequences were obtained from PBMCs or T cells enriched from blood (not recorded which). Receptors originate from a woman between 50 and 59 years old who had recovered from COVID-19. CDR3s include the opening cysteine and the closing phenylalanine or tryptophan. The D gene is left open where the match is weak. Clone size appears in some rows only: once, few, many, or a class for an expanded clone.

D gene,V gene,J gene,clone size,CDR3 protein,CDR3 DNA
TRBD2,TRBV3-1/TRBV3-2,TRBJ2-5,-,CASSQGGRAQETQYF,TGTGCCAGCAGCCAAGGCGGGAGGGCCCAAGAGACCCAGTACTTC
-,TRBV5-1,TRBJ2-1,-,CASSLSTGTNNEQFF,TGCGCCAGCAGCTTGTCCACCGGGACAAACAATGAGCAGTTCTTC
-,TRBV7-2,TRBJ1-3,-,CASTPGRSSGNTIYF,TGTGCCAGCACCCCTGGGCGCAGCTCTGGAAACACCATATATTTT
-,TRBV2,TRBJ2-1,-,CASSEARGPSNEQFF,TGTGCCAGCAGTGAAGCGCGGGGCCCTAGCAATGAGCAGTTCTTC
-,TRBV5-1,TRBJ2-1,-,CASSLTNLDEQFF,TGCGCCAGCAGCTTGACTAACTTGGATGAGCAGTTCTTC
-,TRBV7-2,TRBJ2-3,-,CASSLGLGVGTQYF,TGTGCCAGCAGCTTGGGACTGGGGGTTGGTACGCAGTATTTT
-,TRBV15,TRBJ1-4,-,CATSRGGGTFDEKLFF,TGTGCCACCAGCAGAGGGGGAGGGACGTTTGATGAAAAACTGTTTTTT
TRBD2,TRBV28,TRBJ2-3,-,CASSALAGGTQYF,TGTGCCAGCAGTGCCCTGGCGGGAGGTACGCAGTATTTT
-,TRBV12-3/TRBV12-4,TRBJ1-1,once,CASQGNTEAFF,TGTGCCAGCCAGGGGAACACTGAAGCTTTCTTT
TRBD2,TRBV5-4,TRBJ2-7,-,CASSRTSGMYNEQYF,TGTGCCAGCAGCCGGACTAGCGGGATGTATAACGAGCAGTACTTC
TRBD1,TRBV9,TRBJ1-2,-,CASQGAVGYTF,TGTGCCAGTCAGGGGGCGGTGGGCTACACCTTC
-,TRBV6-5,TRBJ2-3,-,CASSYRGRITDTQYF,TGTGCCAGCAGTTACAGGGGCAGAATCACAGATACGCAGTATTTT
TRBD2,TRBV7-8,TRBJ2-7,-,CASNSQPSLLAGGREQYF,TGTGCCAGCAACTCGCAACCTTCCCTCCTAGCGGGAGGCCGCGAGCAGTACTTC
TRBD1,TRBV7-2,TRBJ1-5,-,CASSPIPTGGGNQPQHF,TGTGCCAGCAGCCCGATCCCTACAGGGGGTGGCAATCAGCCCCAGCATTTT
-,TRBV18,TRBJ2-5,-,CASSGSGQPAGTQYF,TGTGCCAGCTCAGGCTCGGGACAACCGGCGGGGACCCAGTACTTC
-,TRBV20-1,TRBJ2-7,-,CSASPGVDSYEQYF,TGCAGTGCTAGTCCCGGAGTTGACTCCTACGAGCAGTACTTC
TRBD2,TRBV15,TRBJ2-7,once,CATSRDSSSGRLHEQYF,TGTGCCACCAGCAGAGATTCGAGTAGCGGGAGACTCCACGAGCAGTACTTC
-,TRBV7-8,TRBJ1-2,few,CASSPSEGFGYTF,TGTGCCAGCAGCCCCTCTGAGGGTTTTGGCTACACCTTC
-,TRBV30,TRBJ1-2,-,CAWSRQGPYGYTF,TGTGCCTGGAGTCGGCAGGGCCCCTATGGCTACACCTTC
TRBD1,TRBV28,TRBJ1-2,-,CASSRDSTMGYTF,TGTGCCAGCAGTCGGGACAGTACTATGGGCTACACCTTC
TRBD2,TRBV11-2,TRBJ2-1,few,CASSAQLAGAFNEQFF,TGTGCCAGCAGCGCTCAACTAGCGGGAGCGTTCAATGAGCAGTTCTTC
-,TRBV2,TRBJ2-7,-,CASSRIRDTYEQYF,TGTGCCAGCAGCAGAATCCGGGACACCTACGAGCAGTACTTC
-,TRBV28,TRBJ2-1,-,CASTLQGSYNEQFF,TGTGCCAGCACCCTACAGGGATCCTACAATGAGCAGTTCTTC
TRBD2,TRBV6-5,TRBJ2-3,-,CASLRLAGSTDTQYF,TGTGCCTCACTCAGACTAGCGGGAAGCACAGATACGCAGTATTTT
-,TRBV6-5,TRBJ1-2,few,CATKQDGNNYGYTF,TGTGCCACCAAGCAAGACGGGAACAACTATGGCTACACCTTC
-,TRBV4-2,TRBJ2-7,-,CASSQGLSARAYEQYF,TGTGCCAGCAGCCAGGGACTTTCGGCTAGGGCCTACGAGCAGTACTTC
-,TRBV27,TRBJ2-7,few,CASSLQPGKYEQYF,TGTGCCAGCAGTTTACAACCGGGAAAATACGAGCAGTACTTC
-,TRBV11-2,TRBJ1-1,-,CASSSAGRGLNPEAFF,TGTGCCAGCAGCTCCGCCGGGAGGGGTTTAAACCCTGAAGCTTTCTTT
TRBD1,TRBV3-1/TRBV3-2,TRBJ1-6,-,CASSQGGQFNSPLHF,TGTGCCAGCAGCCAAGGGGGACAGTTCAATTCACCCCTCCACTTT
-,TRBV7-7,TRBJ2-1,-,CASSLDGRIGDEQFF,TGTGCTAGCAGCTTAGACGGGAGAATAGGCGATGAGCAGTTCTTC
TRBD1,TRBV7-9,TRBJ1-2,-,CASSPGQGAEGYTF,TGTGCCAGCAGCCCGGGACAGGGGGCTGAGGGCTACACCTTC
-,TRBV10-3,TRBJ1-4,-,CAISESGWEAEKLFF,TGTGCCATCAGTGAGTCCGGATGGGAGGCTGAAAAACTGTTTTTT
TRBD2,TRBV4-2,TRBJ2-3,-,CASSQSPTSGRGTDTQYF,TGTGCCAGCAGCCAAAGTCCCACTAGCGGAAGAGGCACAGATACGCAGTATTTT
TRBD2,TRBV29-1,TRBJ2-1,once,CSVESFASGRAYNEQFF,TGCAGCGTTGAGTCGTTTGCTAGCGGGAGGGCTTACAATGAGCAGTTCTTC
TRBD1,TRBV27,TRBJ1-2,-,CASSPGQGVWYGYTF,TGTGCCAGCAGTCCTGGACAGGGTGTATGGTATGGCTACACCTTC
-,TRBV2,TRBJ1-4,-,CASQPGSGEKLFF,TGTGCCAGCCAACCAGGGTCGGGCGAAAAACTGTTTTTT
TRBD1,TRBV6-5,TRBJ1-4,-,CASSPRGLGSEKLFF,TGTGCCAGCAGCCCCAGGGGGCTGGGTTCTGAAAAACTGTTTTTT
-,TRBV28,TRBJ1-5,-,CASSFRQGNQPQHF,TGTGCCAGCAGTTTTCGCCAGGGGAATCAGCCCCAGCATTTT
-,TRBV6-5,TRBJ1-2,-,CASSYSFPFGYGYTF,TGTGCCAGCAGTTACTCGTTTCCTTTCGGCTATGGCTACACCTTC
-,TRBV9,TRBJ1-5,-,CASSSTGQPNQPQHF,TGTGCCAGCAGCTCTACGGGACAACCCAATCAGCCCCAGCATTTT
TRBD1,TRBV7-3,TRBJ1-2,-,CASSLGTGVDYGYTF,TGTGCCAGCAGCTTAGGGACAGGGGTCGACTATGGCTACACCTTC
-,TRBV4-1,TRBJ1-2,-,CASSQPDYGYTF,TGCGCCAGCAGCCAACCTGACTATGGCTACACCTTC
-,TRBV28,TRBJ2-7,-,CASSPVGHSYEQYF,TGTGCCAGCAGTCCGGTCGGACACAGCTACGAGCAGTACTTC
TRBD1,TRBV5-1,TRBJ1-1,-,CASSPGDSIGHKAFF,TGCGCCAGCAGCCCGGGGGACAGTATAGGCCATAAAGCTTTCTTT
-,TRBV30,TRBJ2-1,-,CAWSVPYSYNEQFF,TGTGCCTGGAGTGTACCCTACTCCTACAATGAGCAGTTCTTC
-,TRBV6-5,TRBJ1-6,-,CASSYSAGRDSPLHF,TGTGCCAGCAGTTACTCTGCAGGGCGTGACTCACCCCTCCACTTT
-,TRBV5-4,TRBJ1-6,-,CASSRGITVGQGYNSPLHF,TGTGCCAGCAGCCGAGGAATTACAGTAGGACAAGGATATAATTCACCCCTCCACTTT
TRBD2,TRBV11-2,TRBJ2-1,-,CASSFAWTSGIIDEQFF,TGTGCCAGCAGCTTTGCTTGGACTAGCGGGATTATCGATGAGCAGTTCTTC